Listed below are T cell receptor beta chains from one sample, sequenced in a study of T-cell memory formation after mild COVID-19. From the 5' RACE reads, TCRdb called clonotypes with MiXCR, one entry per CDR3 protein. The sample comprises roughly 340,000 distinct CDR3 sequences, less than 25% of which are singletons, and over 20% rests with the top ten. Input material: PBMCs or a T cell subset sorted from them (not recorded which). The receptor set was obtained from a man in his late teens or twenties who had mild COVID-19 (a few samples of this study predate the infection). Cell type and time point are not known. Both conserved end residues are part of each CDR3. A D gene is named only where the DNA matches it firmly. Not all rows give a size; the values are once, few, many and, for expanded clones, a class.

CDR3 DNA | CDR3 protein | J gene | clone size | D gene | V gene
TGCGCCAGCAGCTTGGCTGGACAGGAATCCACAGATACGCAGTATTTT | CASSLAGQESTDTQYF | TRBJ2-3 | few | TRBD1 | TRBV5-1
TGTGCCACCAGTGACTCGGGACAGCCATACGAGCAGTACTTC | CATSDSGQPYEQYF | TRBJ2-7 | - | TRBD1 | TRBV24-1
TGCAGCGTCGAAGGACCAGGGGGTACAGATACGCAGTATTTT | CSVEGPGGTDTQYF | TRBJ2-3 | - | TRBD1 | TRBV29-1
TGTGCCATCAGTGAGGCCTATGAAGCTTTCTTT | CAISEAYEAFF | TRBJ1-1 | few | - | TRBV10-3
TGCGCCAGCAGCCACCCTCAGGGCCCCCGGTATTTT | CASSHPQGPRYF | TRBJ2-3 | few | - | TRBV4-1
TGTGCCAGCAGTTACTCCGGGACAGGTCCCTCTGGGGCCAACGTCCTGACTTTC | CASSYSGTGPSGANVLTF | TRBJ2-6 | - | TRBD1 | TRBV6-5
TGTGCCACCAGCAGAGATCCCCCGGACACGGGAAACACCATATATTTT | CATSRDPPDTGNTIYF | TRBJ1-3 | - | - | TRBV15
TGCGCCAGCAGCTTGGAGTTAGCGAGCACCGGGGAGCTGTTTTTT | CASSLELASTGELFF | TRBJ2-2 | few | - | TRBV5-1
TGTGCCAGCAGTAATAGGAGGAGCACAGATACGCAGTATTTT | CASSNRRSTDTQYF | TRBJ2-3 | - | - | TRBV2
TGTGCCAGCAGCGTAGAGGGTGAGCAGTTCTTC | CASSVEGEQFF | TRBJ2-1 | many | - | TRBV9
TGTGCCAGCAGAGTCATCCCAGGGAACTATGGCTACACCTTC | CASRVIPGNYGYTF | TRBJ1-2 | few | - | TRBV6-6
TGTGCCAGCAGCGGGCCACGGTATCAAGAGACCCAGTACTTC | CASSGPRYQETQYF | TRBJ2-5 | - | - | TRBV21-1
TGTGCCAGCAGTTTCAACAGGGAGAACACTGAAGCTTTCTTT | CASSFNRENTEAFF | TRBJ1-1 | few | - | TRBV6-5
TGCGCCAGCAGCTTAGAAGTGCGTGATGGCTACACCTTC | CASSLEVRDGYTF | TRBJ1-2 | many | - | TRBV5-1
TGCAGCTTCGGGACAGAGAATCAGCCCCAGCATTTT | CSFGTENQPQHF | TRBJ1-5 | many | TRBD1 | TRBV20-1
TGTGCCAGCCGGGGGGGGCAGGGTTACAATGAGCAGTTCTTC | CASRGGQGYNEQFF | TRBJ2-1 | - | TRBD2 | TRBV28
TGTGCCAGCAGTTACTCGAAGGTACACGCGACTAGCACAGATACGCAGTATTTT | CASSYSKVHATSTDTQYF | TRBJ2-3 | - | - | TRBV6-2/TRBV6-3
TGTGCCAGCAGTTTAATCTGGGACAGGTACCAAGAGACCCAGTACTTC | CASSLIWDRYQETQYF | TRBJ2-5 | - | TRBD1 | TRBV12-3/TRBV12-4
TGCGCCAGCAGGTCCGGACAGGGGAAGACCCAGTACTTC | CASRSGQGKTQYF | TRBJ2-5 | - | TRBD1 | TRBV5-1
TGTGCCATCAGTCAAGGAGTCGAGGGACACTACGAGCAGTACTTC | CAISQGVEGHYEQYF | TRBJ2-7 | few | - | TRBV10-3
TGTGCCAGCAGCCTATTACCGACCGGGACACTTCAAGAGACCCAGTACTTC | CASSLLPTGTLQETQYF | TRBJ2-5 | - | - | TRBV7-6
TGTGCCAGCAGCCCCAGACTAGCGGGGGTCCACAATGAGCAGTTCTTC | CASSPRLAGVHNEQFF | TRBJ2-1 | - | TRBD2 | TRBV9
TGTGCCAGCAGCTTTCCGCCTTCCCTGTACGGTGGCTACACCTTC | CASSFPPSLYGGYTF | TRBJ1-2 | - | - | TRBV7-2
TGTGCCACCAGCCCACAGGGGGTTCTAAATGAGCAGTTCTTC | CATSPQGVLNEQFF | TRBJ2-1 | - | TRBD1 | TRBV15
TGTGCCAGCAGCCACAGGGGAACCTCCACCGGGGAGCTGTTTTTT | CASSHRGTSTGELFF | TRBJ2-2 | few | TRBD1 | TRBV6-2/TRBV6-3
TGTGCCAGCAGCGCCGATGACAGGGGGCAAGGCTACACCTTC | CASSADDRGQGYTF | TRBJ1-2 | - | TRBD1 | TRBV9
TGTGCCAGCAGCTTAGACGCGGGGGGCGGCGGCTACACCTTC | CASSLDAGGGGYTF | TRBJ1-2 | - | - | TRBV7-6
TGTGCCACCAGTGACCCTCTTCGTCCGGGCAGAGCCACCGGGGAGCTGTTTTTT | CATSDPLRPGRATGELFF | TRBJ2-2 | - | - | TRBV24-1
TGCGCCAGCAGCCAAGCCAGTGGGCAGCCCCAGCATTTT | CASSQASGQPQHF | TRBJ1-5 | - | - | TRBV4-1
TGTGCCAGCAGCACGCCCCTGTGGGGTGGCTACACCTTC | CASSTPLWGGYTF | TRBJ1-2 | - | - | TRBV7-2
TGTGCCAGCAGCGCAAGGGGTACGCAGTATTTT | CASSARGTQYF | TRBJ2-3 | - | - | TRBV14
TGTGCCAGCTCTCAGGGACAGGACTATGGCTACACCTTC | CASSQGQDYGYTF | TRBJ1-2 | - | TRBD1 | TRBV18
TGCGCCAGCAGCTTAAAGACTAGCGGCACCGGGGAGCTGTTTTTT | CASSLKTSGTGELFF | TRBJ2-2 | - | TRBD2 | TRBV5-1
TGTGCCAGCAGCTTCGACAGGTTCAACGGTGAGCAGTTCTTC | CASSFDRFNGEQFF | TRBJ2-1 | - | - | TRBV7-2
TGTGCCAGCAGTTCCAAAGGACTAGCGGGGGGCCTGGACACAGATACGCAGTATTTT | CASSSKGLAGGLDTDTQYF | TRBJ2-3 | - | TRBD2 | TRBV28
TGCAGTGCCGGGTTGGCAGGATACATGAACACTGAAGCTTTCTTT | CSAGLAGYMNTEAFF | TRBJ1-1 | - | - | TRBV20-1
TGTGCCAGCAGCCAAGAGTACTCTGGAAACACCATATATTTT | CASSQEYSGNTIYF | TRBJ1-3 | few | - | TRBV4-2
TGCAGCGTCAAGGGGCTGGGCACTGAAGCTTTCTTT | CSVKGLGTEAFF | TRBJ1-1 | - | - | TRBV29-1
TGTGCCAGCAGGACCGCAGGAGAAAATAGGAACACTGGAGCTTTCTTT | CASRTAGENRNTGAFF | TRBJ1-1 | - | - | TRBV12-3/TRBV12-4
TGTGCCAGCAGCCCTACACTTGCAACTAATGAAAAACTGTTTTTT | CASSPTLATNEKLFF | TRBJ1-4 | - | - | TRBV6-1
TGCGCCAGCAGCCAAGCCCGGGGAGGGGTCGGCTATGGCTACACCTTC | CASSQARGGVGYGYTF | TRBJ1-2 | - | - | TRBV4-3
TGTGCCAGCAGTGAATTGCAGGGACACCTGTACACCTTC | CASSELQGHLYTF | TRBJ1-2 | - | - | TRBV2
TGTGCCAGCAGCCTCAAGGGGGTGGGCGAGCAGTACTTC | CASSLKGVGEQYF | TRBJ2-7 | few | - | TRBV16
TGTGCCAGCAGCCCAGGGACATCCGGCGATACGCAGTATTTT | CASSPGTSGDTQYF | TRBJ2-3 | - | - | TRBV7-8
TGTGCCAGCAGCCCCGAGGCGGGGGGCATTTCACCCCTCCACTTT | CASSPEAGGISPLHF | TRBJ1-6 | few | - | TRBV7-6
TGTGCCAGCAGGATACGGGCCGTCACAGATACGCAGTATTTT | CASRIRAVTDTQYF | TRBJ2-3 | - | - | TRBV7-2
TGCGCCAGCAGTGTTCTTGCACCCAATAATTCACCCCTCCACTTT | CASSVLAPNNSPLHF | TRBJ1-6 | - | - | TRBV10-2